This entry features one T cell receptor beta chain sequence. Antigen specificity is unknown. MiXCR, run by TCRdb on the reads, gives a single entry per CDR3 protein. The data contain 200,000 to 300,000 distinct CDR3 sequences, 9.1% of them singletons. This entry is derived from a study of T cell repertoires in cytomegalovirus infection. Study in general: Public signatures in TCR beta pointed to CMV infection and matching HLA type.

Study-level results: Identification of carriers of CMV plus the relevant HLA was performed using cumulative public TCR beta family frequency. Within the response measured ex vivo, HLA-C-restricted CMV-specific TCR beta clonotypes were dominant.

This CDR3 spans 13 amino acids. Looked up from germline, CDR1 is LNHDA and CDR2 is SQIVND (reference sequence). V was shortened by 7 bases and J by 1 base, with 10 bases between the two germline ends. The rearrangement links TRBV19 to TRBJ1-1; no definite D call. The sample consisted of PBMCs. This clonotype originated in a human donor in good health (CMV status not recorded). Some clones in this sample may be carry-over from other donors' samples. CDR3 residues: CASTGRQNTEAFF. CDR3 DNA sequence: TGTGCCAGTACGGGAAGACAGAACACTGAAGCTTTCTTT.